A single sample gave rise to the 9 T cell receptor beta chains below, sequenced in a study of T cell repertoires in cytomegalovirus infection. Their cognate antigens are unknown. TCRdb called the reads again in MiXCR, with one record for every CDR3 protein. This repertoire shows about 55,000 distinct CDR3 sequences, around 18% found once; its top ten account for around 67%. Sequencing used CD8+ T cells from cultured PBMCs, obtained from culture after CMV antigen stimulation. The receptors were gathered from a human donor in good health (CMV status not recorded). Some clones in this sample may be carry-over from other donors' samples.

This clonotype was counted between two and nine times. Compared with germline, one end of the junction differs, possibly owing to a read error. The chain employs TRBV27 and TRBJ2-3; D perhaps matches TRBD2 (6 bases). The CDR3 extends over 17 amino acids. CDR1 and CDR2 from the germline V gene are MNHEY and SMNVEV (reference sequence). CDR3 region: CASSLLGTPPSTDTQYF. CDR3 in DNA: TGTGCCAGCAGCTTATTAGGGACTCCTCCTAGCACAGATACGCAGTATTTT.

The CDR3 reads CASQWTRNTEAFF. CDR3 in DNA: TGTGCCAGCCAATGGACCAGGAACACTGAAGCTTTCTTT. The rearrangement uses TRBV6-1 and TRBJ1-1; no clear D. V was clipped by 8 bases and J by 1 base, with 11 bases between them. The CDR3 spans 13 residues. The germline V gene encodes CDR1 MNHNS and CDR2 SASEGT.

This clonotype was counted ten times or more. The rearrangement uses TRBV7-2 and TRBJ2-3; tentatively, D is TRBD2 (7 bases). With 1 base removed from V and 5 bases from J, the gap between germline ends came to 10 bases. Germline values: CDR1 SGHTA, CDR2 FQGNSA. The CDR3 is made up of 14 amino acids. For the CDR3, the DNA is TGTGCCAGCAGCTTAGAAGGGGGGGAAGATACGCAGTATTTT. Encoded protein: CASSLEGGEDTQYF.

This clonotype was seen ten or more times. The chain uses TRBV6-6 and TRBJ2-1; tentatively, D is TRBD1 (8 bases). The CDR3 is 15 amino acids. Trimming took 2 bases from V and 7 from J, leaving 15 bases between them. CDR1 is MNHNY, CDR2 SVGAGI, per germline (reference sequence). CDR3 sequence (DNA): TGTGCCAGCAGTTACCTAGGACAGGGAGGGAATGAGCAGTTCTTC. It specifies CASSYLGQGGNEQFF.

This CDR3 is CASSHPPAGGNYGYTF. The CDR3 nucleotides are TGTGCCAGCAGCCATCCCCCGGCAGGGGGTAACTATGGCTACACCTTC. The chain combines TRBV7-9 with TRBJ1-2; TRBD1 matches at 7 bases. Germline assignment: CDR1 SEHNR and CDR2 FQNEAQ (reference sequence). The CDR3 runs 16 residues. V shed 5 bases, J shed 1 base, and the junction held 10 bases outside the gene matches.

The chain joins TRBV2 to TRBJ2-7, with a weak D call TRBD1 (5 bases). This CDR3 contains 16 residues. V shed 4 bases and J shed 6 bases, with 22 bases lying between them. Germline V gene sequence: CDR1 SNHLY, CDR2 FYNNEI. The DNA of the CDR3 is TGTGCCAGCAGTGTATCGGGTGGGCAGGGCGCCAGCGAGCAGTACTTC. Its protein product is CASSVSGGQGASEQYF.

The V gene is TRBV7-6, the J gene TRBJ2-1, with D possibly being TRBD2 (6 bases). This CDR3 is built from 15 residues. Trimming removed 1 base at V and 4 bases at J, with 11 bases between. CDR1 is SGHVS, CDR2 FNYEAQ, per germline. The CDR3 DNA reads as TGTGCCAGCAGCTTAGTATGGGGGGAGTACAATGAGCAGTTCTTC. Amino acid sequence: CASSLVWGEYNEQFF.

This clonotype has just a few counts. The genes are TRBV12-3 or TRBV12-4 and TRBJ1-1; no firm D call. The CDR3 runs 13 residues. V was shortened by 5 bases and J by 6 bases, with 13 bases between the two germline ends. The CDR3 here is CASSGAPQAEAFF. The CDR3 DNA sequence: TGTGCCAGCAGTGGTGCCCCGCAGGCTGAAGCTTTCTTT.

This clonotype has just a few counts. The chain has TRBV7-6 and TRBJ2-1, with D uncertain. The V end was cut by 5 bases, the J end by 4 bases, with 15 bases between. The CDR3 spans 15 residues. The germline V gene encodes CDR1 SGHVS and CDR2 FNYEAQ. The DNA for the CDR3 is TGTGCCAGCAGCCCTCTTGCGGAATCATACAATGAGCAGTTCTTC. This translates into CASSPLAESYNEQFF. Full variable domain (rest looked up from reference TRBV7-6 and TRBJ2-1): GAGVSQSPRYKVTKRGQDVALRCDPISGHVSLYWYRQALGQGPEFLTYFNYEAQQDKSGLPNDRFSAERPEGSISTLTIQRTEQRDSAMYRCASSPLAESYNEQFFGPGTRLTVL.